This T cell receptor beta chain was sequenced during a study of Ad26.COV2.S vaccination and SARS-CoV-2 variants. On this clone: Antigen unknown.

The assay was immunoSEQ multiplex PCR, and TCRdb's table has in-frame clones only and misses some. The table records some 350,000 clones, more than 75% of them present only once. Study-wide findings and caveats: Substantial response breadth was reportedly seen for spike-specific CD8+ and CD4+ T cells after vaccination.

Regarding treatment: some 20 received Ad26.COV2.S at low or high dose, single or two shots; about 5 received placebo; per-sample allocation not given. On day 63 after the first injection, vaccine and placebo recipients gave samples. The receptor was derived from a person between 18 and 59 years old who received the Ad26.COV2.S COVID-19 vaccine or a placebo. The specimen was peripheral blood, collected in a trial of Ad26.COV2.S vaccine versus placebo.

DNA for the CDR3: TGTGCCAGCAGCTTTCCGCCCCAGCATTTT. The encoded protein is CASSFPPQHF. V gene TRBV7-9 combines with J gene TRBJ1-5, with unresolved D. The CDR3 totals 10 residues. V was cut by 3 bases and J by 9 bases, with 3 bases left in between. Germline CDR1 reads SEHNR; CDR2 reads FQNEAQ (reference sequence).